This T cell receptor (beta chain) was sequenced for a study of vaccination and CD4 T cells after COVID-19. Background on the study: Convalescents were six males and four females, two of them Hispanic.

Concerning this clonotype: The antigen is undetermined.

With the Oncomine TCR Beta short-read assay, DNA from cultured CD4+ T cells was sequenced. TCRdb re-analysed the PCR reads in MiXCR, keeping a single row per CDR3 protein. The sample includes fewer than 20,000 distinct CDR3 sequences, roughly 45% of them seen just once. Indicated treatment: approximately 10-day PBMC culture with coronavirus spike peptide pools or control peptides (ViraFEST assay). Once peptide pools had expanded antigen-specific T cells, ViraFEST sequenced TCRs. From the approximately eleven-day cultures, CD4+ T cells were isolated by negative selection. Per the germline V gene, CDR1 is SQVTM and CDR2 is ANQGSEA. Trimming shortened V by 0 bases and J by 6 bases, and 12 bases separated the two germline ends. The CDR3 loop spans 13 amino acids.

This sequence was found in a human donor who had recovered from COVID-19. The chain uses TRBV29-1 and TRBJ2-7; tentative D call: TRBD2 (5 bases). The sequenced material came from CD4+ T cells from blood, cultured in vitro. CDR3: CSVEEVSRGEQYF. The CDR3 DNA reads TGCAGCGTTGAAGAGGTCTCTCGGGGCGAGCAGTACTTC.